This TCR beta chain was obtained from a study of blood T cell repertoires in COVID-19. Study context: COVID-19 samples from acute and convalescent phases originated in the United States, Italy and Spain. PBMCs, B-cell-depleted T cells, or T cells were the source of the cDNA or gDNA that made up the material.

CDR3 length: 13 amino acids. Germline V gives CDR1 MNHEY, CDR2 SVGAGI. J lost 8 bases, V lost 7 bases, and 8 bases had no gene match. Measured with immunoSEQ multiplex PCR; TCRdb has only the in-frame clones, and not every one. The table has 95,000 to 150,000 clones, under 90% seen once. Sequenced material: peripheral blood. The chain couples TRBV6-5 to TRBJ2-1; 7 bases align to TRBD2. This clonotype originated in a man in his 60s with acute or convalescent COVID-19. The CDR3 loop reads CASTRGAGDEQFF. The CDR3, as DNA: TGTGCCAGCACCCGTGGGGCGGGAGATGAGCAGTTCTTC.